This T cell receptor beta chain was profiled in a study of T cells in Graves' hyperthyroidism and ophthalmopathy. The overall study: Specimen type is peripheral blood, collected at initial diagnosis prior to any treatment.

Of note for this clonotype: The antigen remains undetermined. A much more abundant neighbour one base away suggests this may be a read error.

Study-level findings and limits: Most expanded thyroid clonotypes above 0.001 recurred in blood.

The CDR3 has 14 residues. The germline V gene encodes CDR1 SGHTS and CDR2 YDEGEE. Patients aged 18 to 65 had newly diagnosed hyperthyroidism that had lasted under 2 months. The PBMCs had their origin in approximately 10 ml of fresh peripheral blood. The TCR beta CDR3 regions underwent amplification using RNA transcripts as the source. Carried out on the TCR CDR3, a first-round RT-PCR used the HTBI primer set. TCRdb recomputed calls from the multiplex PCR reads with MiXCR, one row per CDR3 protein. In the table there are fewer than 450,000 distinct CDR3 sequences, approximately 17% of which are singletons.

The sample was blood. This sequence originates from a woman in her twenties or thirties with Graves' hyperthyroidism that later progressed to Graves' ophthalmopathy. This chain uses TRBV5-8 with TRBJ1-1; D unclear. CDR3 region: CARSLEIMNTEAFF. The CDR3 DNA reads TGTGCCCGCAGCTTGGAAATCATGAACACTGAAGCTTTCTTT.